The present TCR beta chain was sequenced within a study of blood T cell repertoires in COVID-19. Study background: Donors in the United States, Italy and Spain gave samples during acute or convalescent COVID-19. PBMCs, B-cell-depleted T cells, or T cells were the source of the cDNA or gDNA that made up the material.

The method was immunoSEQ multiplex PCR; TCRdb's version includes in-frame clones alone and lacks a portion of them. The sample has approximately 200,000 clones; 86% are singletons. There are 16 residues in the CDR3. From germline, CDR1 is SGHRS and CDR2 YFSETQ. Trimming removed 2 bases at V and 1 base at J, with 13 bases between. Self-reported history from a screening survey and questionnaire set each donor's cohort. This chain uses TRBV5-1 with TRBJ2-4, with a possible D match to TRBD2 (6 bases). The clonotype originates from a woman in her twenties or thirties who had been exposed to COVID-19. The sample taken for sequencing was PBMCs or T cells enriched from blood (not recorded which). The CDR3, as DNA: TGCGCCAGCAGCTTCGGACTAAGGGGCGCCAAAAACATTCAGTACTTC. Protein: CASSFGLRGAKNIQYF.